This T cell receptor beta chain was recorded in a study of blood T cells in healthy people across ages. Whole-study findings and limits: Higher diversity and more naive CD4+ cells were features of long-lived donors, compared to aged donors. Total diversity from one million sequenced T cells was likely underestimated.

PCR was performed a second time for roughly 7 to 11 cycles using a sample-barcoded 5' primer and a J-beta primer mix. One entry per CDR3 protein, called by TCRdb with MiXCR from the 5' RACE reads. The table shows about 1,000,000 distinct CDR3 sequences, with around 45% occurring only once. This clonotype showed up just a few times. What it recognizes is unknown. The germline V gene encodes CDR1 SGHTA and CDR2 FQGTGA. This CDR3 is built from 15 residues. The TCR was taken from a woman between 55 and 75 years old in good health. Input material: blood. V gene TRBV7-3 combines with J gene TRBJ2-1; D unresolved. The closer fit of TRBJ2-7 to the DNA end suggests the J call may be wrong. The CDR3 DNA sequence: TGTGCCAGCAGCTTATTAGGAGAGATATACAATGAGCAGTACTTC. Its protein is CASSLLGEIYNEQYF.